The T cell receptor beta chain described here comes from a study of STAT5B mutations in CD4+ large granular lymphocyte leukemia. V lost 5 bases, J lost 0 bases, and 22 bases lay in between. The CDR3 runs to 18 residues. Germline CDR1 reads SGHTA; CDR2 reads FQGNSA. Generated by immunoSEQ multiplex PCR, the TCRdb table keeps only in-frame clones and is missing some. The data hold about 38,000 clones, with almost 85% observed a single time. The sample consisted of CD4+ T cells from blood buffy coats. This receptor was obtained from a human donor in good health. V and J are TRBV7-2 and TRBJ1-1; D possibly corresponds to TRBD1 (5 bases). This CDR3 reads CASSTGPGDPTLNTEAFF. The CDR3 DNA sequence: TGTGCCAGCAGCACCGGACCGGGGGACCCGACCTTGAACACTGAAGCTTTCTTT.